This entry lists 5 T cell receptor beta chains sequenced from one sample in a study of blood T cell repertoires in COVID-19. The data were produced by immunoSEQ multiplex PCR, yet TCRdb's version contains in-frame clones alone and is incomplete. The sample lists roughly 200,000 clones; roughly 77% were seen once. The sequenced sample was peripheral blood. Receptors were obtained from a man in his 70s with active or convalescent COVID-19.

The chain uses TRBV4-3 and TRBJ2-7; D remains ambiguous. V was pared by 0 bases and J by 1 base, with 7 bases between. The CDR3 extends over 14 amino acids. CDR1 LGHNA and CDR2 YSLEER come from the germline V gene. The CDR3 protein is CASSQERWSYEQYF. In DNA, the CDR3 is TGCGCCAGCAGCCAAGAACGGTGGTCCTACGAGCAGTACTTC.

The genes are TRBV18 and TRBJ2-7; 7 nucleotides line up with TRBD1. Germline CDR1 is KGHSH and CDR2 is LQKENI. The CDR3 contains 14 residues. Trimming at V came to 1 base and at J to 3 bases, leaving 3 bases not matched to a gene. In DNA, the CDR3 is TGTGCCAGCTCACCACTTCAGGGGGACTACGAGCAGTACTTC. Amino acid sequence: CASSPLQGDYEQYF.

The chain combines TRBV7-9 with TRBJ2-1, with D uncertain. This CDR3 is 17 amino acids long. The V gene's germline CDR1 is SEHNR and CDR2 FQNEAQ (reference sequence). Trimming pared 1 base from V and 0 bases from J, leaving 13 bases between. The CDR3 bases are TGTGCCAGCAGCTTAGTTGGCGGCGGAAGCTCCTACAATGAGCAGTTCTTC. Protein product: CASSLVGGGSSYNEQFF.

This chain links TRBV6-6 with TRBJ1-1; no reliable D call. From germline, CDR1 is MNHNY and CDR2 SVGAGI (reference sequence). The length of the CDR3 is 13 residues. Trimming left V 4 bases short and J 0 bases short, with 6 bases between. The CDR3 DNA follows: TGTGCCAGCAGTTTAGATTTGAACACTGAAGCTTTCTTT. Its translation: CASSLDLNTEAFF.

The chain employs TRBV18 and TRBJ1-6, with D perhaps matching TRBD1 (6 bases). The CDR3 is made up of 15 amino acids. CDR1 is KGHSH and CDR2 is LQKENI in the germline V gene. V lost 2 bases, J lost 5 bases, and 10 bases lay in between. The CDR3 here is CASSPMNRDNSPLHF. The CDR3 DNA reads as TGTGCCAGCTCACCAATGAACAGGGATAATTCACCCCTCCACTTT. Together with reference TRBV18 and TRBJ1-6, the CDR3 gives the full variable domain: NAGVMQNPRHLVRRRGQEARLRCSPMKGHSHVYWYRQLPEEGLKFMVYLQKENIIDESGMPKERFSAEFPKEGPSILRIQQVVRGDSAAYFCASSPMNRDNSPLHFGNGTRLTVT.